The clone carrying this TCR beta chain was seen ten or more times. As yet, its antigen is unknown. These data come from a study of CD8 T cells in ankylosing spondylitis. Notes on the study in general: Apparently characteristic of ankylosing spondylitis blood was a TCR beta motif (roughly eight highly homologous variants).

The CDR3 is made up of 13 amino acids. The V and J ends lost 4 bases and 5 bases, in that order; junction bases with no gene match: 5. Germline V gene data show CDR1 as SGHRS and CDR2 as YFSETQ. A single record per CDR3 protein comes from TCRdb applying MiXCR to the 5' RACE reads. The sample has 750,000 to 850,000 distinct CDR3 sequences, over 9.5% seen once. The chain carries TRBV5-1 and TRBJ2-5; 7 bases map to TRBD1. Input material: blood, either unsorted or a sorted T cell fraction (not recorded which). This sequence originates from a male donor with ankylosing spondylitis. The DNA of the CDR3 is TGCGCCAGCAGCCGGACAGGAGAGGAGACCCAGTACTTC. This encodes CASSRTGEETQYF.